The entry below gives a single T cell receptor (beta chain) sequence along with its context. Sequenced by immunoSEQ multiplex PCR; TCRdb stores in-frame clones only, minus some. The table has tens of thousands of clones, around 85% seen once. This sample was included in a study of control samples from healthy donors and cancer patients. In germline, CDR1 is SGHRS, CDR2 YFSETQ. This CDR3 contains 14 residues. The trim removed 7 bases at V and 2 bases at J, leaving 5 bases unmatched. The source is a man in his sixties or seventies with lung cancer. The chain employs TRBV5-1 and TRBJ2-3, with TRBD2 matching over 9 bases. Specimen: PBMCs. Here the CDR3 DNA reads TGCGCCAGCCAGCGGGGGGTATTCACAGATACGCAGTATTTT. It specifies CASQRGVFTDTQYF.